One sample yielded the 17 T cell receptor beta chains listed below, sequenced in a study of blood T cell repertoires in COVID-19. The table came from immunoSEQ multiplex PCR; TCRdb's copy has only in-frame clones and leaves some out. The sample records about 40,000 clones, approximately 90% being singletons. The sequenced material came from peripheral blood. These receptors all come from a human donor in a cohort sampled during active COVID-19.

The V gene is TRBV5-4, the J gene TRBJ2-5; TRBD2 aligns across 11 bases. This CDR3 comprises 16 residues. Trimming cost V 3 bases and J 5 bases; bases outside gene matches: 9. The V gene's germline CDR1 is SGHNT and CDR2 YYREEE (reference sequence). CDR3 coding DNA: TGTGCCAGCAGCTCGACTAGCGGGGACTCTTCGGAGACCCAGTACTTC. Protein sequence: CASSSTSGDSSETQYF.

V gene TRBV10-1 combines with J gene TRBJ2-5; a possible D gene is TRBD1 (6 bases). The germline gives CDR1 WNHNN, CDR2 SYGVQD (reference sequence). The CDR3 is 14 residues long. V lost 0 bases and J 2 bases, leaving 7 bases between the germline ends. The DNA for the CDR3 is TGCGCCAGCAGTGAGTCGACAGGTCAAGAGACCCAGTACTTC. It translates to CASSESTGQETQYF.

The chain has TRBV6-1 and TRBJ1-1; 9 positions match TRBD1. The germline V gene encodes CDR1 MNHNS and CDR2 SASEGT. The CDR3 length is 14 residues. V was clipped by 3 bases and J by 5 bases; unmatched bases: 4. CDR3 in DNA: TGTGCCAGCAGTGACGAGGGGACAGGGACTGAAGCTTTCTTT. It encodes CASSDEGTGTEAFF.

This chain joins TRBV18 and TRBJ1-2; 7 nucleotides match TRBD1. Looked up from germline, CDR1 is KGHSH and CDR2 is LQKENI. V lost 0 bases to trimming and J lost 6 bases; unmatched junction nucleotides: 7. The CDR3 spans 15 residues. DNA of the CDR3: TGTGCCAGCTCACCACCGATACAGGGGCACAATGGCTACACCTTC. Translated: CASSPPIQGHNGYTF.

This chain connects TRBV6-2 or TRBV6-3 to TRBJ1-2, with 7 bases matching TRBD1. This CDR3 is built from 15 residues. CDR1 and CDR2 from the germline V gene are MNHEY and SVGEGT. V trimming: 5 bases; J trimming: 3 bases; junction bases outside the gene matches: 9. In DNA form, the CDR3 reads TGTGCCAGCAGTAATCGACAGGGTGGGGACTATGGCTACACCTTC. This gives the protein CASSNRQGGDYGYTF.

J is TRBJ1-2 and V is TRBV9; tentative D call: TRBD1 (5 bases). The germline V gene encodes CDR1 SGDLS and CDR2 YYNGEE. The CDR3 sequence is 13 residues long. With 2 bases removed from V and 4 bases from J, the gap between germline ends came to 9 bases. The CDR3 reads CASSVQGGYGYTF. The CDR3 nucleotides are TGTGCCAGCAGCGTTCAGGGTGGCTATGGCTACACCTTC. Full variable domain (outside the CDR3, taken from reference TRBV9 and TRBJ1-2): DSGVTQTPKHLITATGQRVTLRCSPRSGDLSVYWYQQSLDQGLQFLIQYYNGEERAKGNILERFSAQQFPDLHSELNLSSLELGDSALYFCASSVQGGYGYTFGSGTRLTVV.

The rearrangement joins TRBV18 to TRBJ2-1; 8 bases agree with TRBD1. Germline-derived CDR1 and CDR2 are KGHSH and LQKENI. This CDR3 spans 15 amino acids. Losses at the gene ends were 5 bases for V and 5 bases for J; bases not matched to a gene: 8. This CDR3 is CASSSETGGNNEQFF. CDR3 DNA sequence: TGTGCCAGCTCATCCGAAACAGGGGGTAACAATGAGCAGTTCTTC. Filled out from reference TRBV18 and TRBJ2-1, the complete variable domain reads NAGVMQNPRHLVRRRGQEARLRCSPMKGHSHVYWYRQLPEEGLKFMVYLQKENIIDESGMPKERFSAEFPKEGPSILRIQQVVRGDSAAYFCASSSETGGNNEQFFGPGTRLTVL.

This sequence joins TRBV5-5 and TRBJ1-2; 10 nucleotides line up with TRBD1. J lost 8 bases, V lost 1 base, and 8 bases had no gene match. The CDR3 is 15 amino acids. Germline CDR1 reads SGHKS; CDR2 reads YYEKEE (reference sequence). The CDR3, as DNA: TGTGCCAGCAGCTTGTCGGGACAGGGGCTGTGGGGCTACACCTTC. Protein sequence: CASSLSGQGLWGYTF.

V is TRBV6-5 and J is TRBJ1-1; no reliable D call. V was clipped by 0 bases and J by 3 bases, with 5 bases between them. This CDR3 has 13 amino acids. Germline V gene sequence: CDR1 MNHEY, CDR2 SVGAGI. The CDR3 loop is CASSYSRDTEAFF. The CDR3 DNA sequence: TGTGCCAGCAGTTACTCGCGGGACACTGAAGCTTTCTTT.

The rearrangement uses TRBV12-3 or TRBV12-4 and TRBJ2-6, with 7 bases identical to TRBD1. This CDR3 is 13 amino acids long. V lost 6 bases and J lost 8; bases outside the gene matches: 4. This CDR3 is CASRRTGSNVLTF. CDR3 bases: TGTGCCAGCAGGAGGACAGGTTCCAACGTCCTGACTTTC.

The chain employs TRBV11-2 and TRBJ2-5; the match to TRBD2 covers 7 bases. CDR3 length: 16 amino acids. V trimming: 0 bases; J trimming: 4 bases; junction bases outside the gene matches: 8. The V gene's germline CDR1 is SGHAT and CDR2 FQNNGV. The CDR3 loop reads CASSLERWGGVETQYF. CDR3 DNA sequence: TGTGCCAGCAGCTTAGAGCGCTGGGGGGGGGTAGAGACCCAGTACTTC.

The V and J genes are TRBV6-4 and TRBJ1-5; a possible D gene is TRBD1 (5 bases). Between the trimmed V and J ends, which lost 10 bases and 3 bases, there was a span of 13 bases. This CDR3 has 13 amino acids. The germline V gene has CDR1 MRHNA and CDR2 SNTAGT. This chain's CDR3 is CATSDSPNQPQHF. In nucleotides, the CDR3 is TGTGCCACCTCCGACAGTCCCAATCAGCCCCAGCATTTT.

CDR3 DNA sequence: TGCGCCAGCACATCCGGGACAGGGGGCCGGAATGAGCAGTTCTTC. This sequence encodes CASTSGTGGRNEQFF. V is TRBV5-1 and J is TRBJ2-1; 12 bases map to TRBD1. The junction had 8 bases not matched to a gene; V was cut back by 6 bases and J by 7 bases. The V gene's germline CDR1 is SGHRS and CDR2 YFSETQ. CDR3 size: 15 residues.

This chain joins TRBV6-1 and TRBJ2-5, with unresolved D. Trimming stripped 1 base from V and 1 base from J, with 10 bases between. In germline, CDR1 is MNHNS, CDR2 SASEGT. The CDR3 contains 15 residues. The CDR3 sequence: CASSEGQALQETQYF. The CDR3 coding sequence is TGTGCCAGCAGTGAAGGGCAGGCCCTCCAAGAGACCCAGTACTTC.

V usage is TRBV6-5 and J usage is TRBJ1-3, with 7 bases fitting TRBD1. V shed 10 bases, J shed 0 bases, and the junction held 9 bases outside the gene matches. The CDR3 is 15 residues long. Germline CDR1 and CDR2: MNHEY and SVGAGI. The CDR3 coding sequence is TGTGCCACCTCCGGGACAGTGTCCTCTGGAAACACCATATATTTT. It is translated as CATSGTVSSGNTIYF.

The chain carries TRBV7-9 and TRBJ1-6, with D possibly matching TRBD1 (5 bases). CDR1 and CDR2 from the germline V gene are SEHNR and FQNEAQ (reference sequence). V was clipped by 1 base and J by 9 bases, with 10 bases between them. This CDR3 has 14 residues. The CDR3 DNA follows: TGTGCCAGCAGCTTAGATCAGGGAAGTTCACCCCTCCACTTT. This gives the protein CASSLDQGSSPLHF.

In its sample, this clone was seen a few times. This rearrangement joins TRBV2 to TRBJ1-6; D is ambiguous. This CDR3 has 13 residues. Germline V gene sequence: CDR1 SNHLY, CDR2 FYNNEI. The V end lost 2 bases, the J end lost 10 bases, and 9 bases lay between the germline ends. DNA for the CDR3: TGTGCCAGCAGTGAACGAGGTGGGTCACCCCTCCACTTT. It specifies CASSERGGSPLHF.